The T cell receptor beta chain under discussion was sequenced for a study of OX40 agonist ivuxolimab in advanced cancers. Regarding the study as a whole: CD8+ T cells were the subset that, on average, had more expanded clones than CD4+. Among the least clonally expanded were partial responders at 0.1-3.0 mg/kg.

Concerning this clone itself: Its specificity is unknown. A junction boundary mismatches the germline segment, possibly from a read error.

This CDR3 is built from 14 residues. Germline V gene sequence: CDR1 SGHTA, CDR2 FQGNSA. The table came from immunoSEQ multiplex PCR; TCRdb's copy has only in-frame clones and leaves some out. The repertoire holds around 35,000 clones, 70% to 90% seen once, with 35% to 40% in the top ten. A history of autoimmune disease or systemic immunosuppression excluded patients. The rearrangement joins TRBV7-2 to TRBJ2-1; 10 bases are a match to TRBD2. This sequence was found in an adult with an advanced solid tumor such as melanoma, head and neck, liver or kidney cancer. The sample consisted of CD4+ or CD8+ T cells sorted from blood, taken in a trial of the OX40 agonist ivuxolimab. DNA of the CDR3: TGTGCCAGCAGCCTAGCGGGGGCGCACAATGAGCAGTTCTTC. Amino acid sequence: CASSLAGAHNEQFF.